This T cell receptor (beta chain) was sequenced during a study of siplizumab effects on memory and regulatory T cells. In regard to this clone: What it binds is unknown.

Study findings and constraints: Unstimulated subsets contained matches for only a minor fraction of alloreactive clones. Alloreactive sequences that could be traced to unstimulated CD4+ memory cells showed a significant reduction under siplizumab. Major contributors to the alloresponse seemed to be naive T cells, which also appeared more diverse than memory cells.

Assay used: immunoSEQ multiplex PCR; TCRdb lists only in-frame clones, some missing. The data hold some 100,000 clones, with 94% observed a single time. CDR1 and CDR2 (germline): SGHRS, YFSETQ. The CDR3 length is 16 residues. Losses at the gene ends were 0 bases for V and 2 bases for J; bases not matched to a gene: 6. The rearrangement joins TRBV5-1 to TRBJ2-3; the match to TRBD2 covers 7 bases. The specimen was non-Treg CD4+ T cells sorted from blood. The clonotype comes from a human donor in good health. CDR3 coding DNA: TGCGCCAGCAGCTTGGGTGGCGGGACTACCACAGATACGCAGTATTTT. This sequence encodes CASSLGGGTTTDTQYF.